This T cell receptor (beta chain) was profiled in a study of blood T cell repertoires in COVID-19. Study context: Samples representing acute and convalescent COVID-19 were sourced from the United States, Italy and Spain.

Germline CDR1 reads SGHTA; CDR2 reads FQGNSA. This CDR3 comprises 15 residues. J lost 6 bases, V lost 3 bases, and 11 bases had no gene match. Per the study methods: Using reference gene primer amplification, nucleated cell counts were estimated. Data came from immunoSEQ multiplex PCR; TCRdb stores just in-frame clones and leaves some out. Clonal size and the V and J genes are those of that table, whereas D and trimming came from the DNA. The repertoire has about 300,000 clones, approximately 89% of them found once; the top ten carry approximately 1.8%. A Seattle source enrolled patients during active infection and followed them longitudinally.

Sequenced material: peripheral blood. The V call is TRBV7-2, the J call TRBJ2-7; TRBD2 aligns across 7 bases. This receptor was obtained from a woman under 40 with COVID-19, enrolled during active disease. CDR3 DNA sequence: TGTGCCAGCAGCTTTAAGGCGAGCGGGGTTAGCGAGCAGTACTTC. It encodes CASSFKASGVSEQYF.